This T cell receptor beta chain was profiled in a study of blood T cell repertoires in COVID-19. The germline CDR1 and CDR2 sequences are MRHNA and SNTAGT. The V gene end was trimmed by 11 bases and the J gene end by 7 bases; junction bases not matched to a gene: 14. The CDR3 contains 14 residues. Produced via immunoSEQ multiplex PCR; TCRdb's table is partial and in-frame only. The sample yields 200,000 to 250,000 clones, approximately 90% seen once. A single count supports this clone. The source material was peripheral blood. V usage is TRBV6-4 and J usage is TRBJ1-5; 7 bases match TRBD1. This sequence was found in a man younger than 40 with acute or convalescent COVID-19. The CDR3 sequence: CAETQGPVLQPQHF. The CDR3 DNA reads as TGTGCCGAGACACAGGGGCCTGTCCTACAGCCCCAGCATTTT.